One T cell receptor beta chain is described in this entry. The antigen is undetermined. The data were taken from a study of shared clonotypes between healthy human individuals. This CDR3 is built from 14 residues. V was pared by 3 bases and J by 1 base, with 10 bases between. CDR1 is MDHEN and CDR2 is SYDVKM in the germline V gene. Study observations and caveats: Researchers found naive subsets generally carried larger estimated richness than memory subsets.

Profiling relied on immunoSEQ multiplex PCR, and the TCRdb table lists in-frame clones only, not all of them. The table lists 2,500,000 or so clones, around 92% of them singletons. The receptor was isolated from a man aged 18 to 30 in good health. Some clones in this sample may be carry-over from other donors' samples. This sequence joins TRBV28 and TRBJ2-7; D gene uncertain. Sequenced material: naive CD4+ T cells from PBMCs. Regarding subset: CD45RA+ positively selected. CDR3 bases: TGTGCCAGCAGTTTTACGACTCCTTCCTACGAGCAGTACTTC. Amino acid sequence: CASSFTTPSYEQYF.